This T cell receptor (beta chain) was sequenced during a study of OX40 agonist ivuxolimab in advanced cancers. Overall study: Every patient in dose escalation had hepatocellular carcinoma, melanoma, renal cell or head and neck cancer. Antecedent anti-PD-1, anti-PD-L1 or anti-CTLA-4 therapy was permissible, with roughly 36% having received some. Patients achieving partial responses numbered three: one hepatocellular carcinoma case and two cutaneous melanoma cases. Study-level points and caveats: The specificity for antigen of the expanded peripheral T cells was not determined.

Here immunoSEQ multiplex PCR was the method, and the copy in TCRdb shows in-frame clones only, minus some. The sample carries fewer than 15,000 clones, about 85% recorded once. Germline CDR1 reads GTSNPN; CDR2 reads SVGIG (reference sequence). This CDR3 is built from 12 residues. The germline V and J ends were trimmed by 0 bases and 7 bases, with 9 bases remaining between them. As to this clone: What it binds is not known.

The receptor's source is an adult with an advanced solid tumor such as melanoma, head and neck, liver or kidney cancer. The gene calls are TRBV30 and TRBJ1-1; D unclear. The sequencing here drew on CD4+ or CD8+ T cells sorted from blood, taken in a trial of the OX40 agonist ivuxolimab. The CDR3 is CAWSVSRDEAFF. In nucleotides, the CDR3 is TGTGCCTGGAGTGTTAGTAGGGATGAAGCTTTCTTT.